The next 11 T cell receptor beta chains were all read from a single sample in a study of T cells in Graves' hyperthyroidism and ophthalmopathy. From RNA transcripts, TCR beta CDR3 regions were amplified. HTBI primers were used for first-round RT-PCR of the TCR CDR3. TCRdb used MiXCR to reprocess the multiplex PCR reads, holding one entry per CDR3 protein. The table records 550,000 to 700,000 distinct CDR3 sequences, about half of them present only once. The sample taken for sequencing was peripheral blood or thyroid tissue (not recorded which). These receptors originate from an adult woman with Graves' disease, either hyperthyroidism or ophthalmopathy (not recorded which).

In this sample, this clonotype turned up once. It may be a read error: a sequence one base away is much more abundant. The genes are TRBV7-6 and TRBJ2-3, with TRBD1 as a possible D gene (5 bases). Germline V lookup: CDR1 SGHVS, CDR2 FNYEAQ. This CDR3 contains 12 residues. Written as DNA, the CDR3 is TGTGCCAGCAGCCCCAACACAGGTACGCAGTATTTT. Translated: CASSPNTGTQYF.

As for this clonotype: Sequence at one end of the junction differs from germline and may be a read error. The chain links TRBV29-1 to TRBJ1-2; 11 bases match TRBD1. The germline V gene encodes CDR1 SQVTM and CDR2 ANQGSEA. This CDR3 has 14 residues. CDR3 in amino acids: CSVEGQGAIYGYTF. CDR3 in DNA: TGCAGCGTGGAAGGACAGGGGGCGATTTACGGCTACACCTTC.

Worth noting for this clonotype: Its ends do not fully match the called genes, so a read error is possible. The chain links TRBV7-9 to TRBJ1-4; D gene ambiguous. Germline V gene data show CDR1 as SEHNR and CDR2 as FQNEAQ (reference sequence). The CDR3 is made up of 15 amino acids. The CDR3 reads CASSLVPSKNEELFF. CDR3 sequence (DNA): TGTGCCAGCAGCTTAGTTCCGAGCAAAAATGAAGAACTGTTTTTT.

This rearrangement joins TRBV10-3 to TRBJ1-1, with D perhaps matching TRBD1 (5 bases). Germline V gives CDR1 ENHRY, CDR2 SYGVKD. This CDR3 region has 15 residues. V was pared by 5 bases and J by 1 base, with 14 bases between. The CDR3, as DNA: TGTGCCATCAGTCCTGGGACTAGCGGGAACACTGAAGCTTTCTTT. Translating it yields CAISPGTSGNTEAFF.

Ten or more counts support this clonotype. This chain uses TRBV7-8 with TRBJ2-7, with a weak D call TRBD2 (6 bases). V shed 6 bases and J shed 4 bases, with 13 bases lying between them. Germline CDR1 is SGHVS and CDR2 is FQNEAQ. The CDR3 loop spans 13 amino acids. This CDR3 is CASRPRGMYEQYF. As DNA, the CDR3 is TGTGCCAGCAGGCCACGGGGGATGTACGAGCAGTACTTC.

As DNA, the CDR3 is TGTGCCAGCACCTTGGAGGGCGGCACTGAAGCTTTCTTT. It yields the protein CASTLEGGTEAFF. This chain uses TRBV7-9 with TRBJ1-1, with D uncertain. This CDR3 is built from 13 residues. Germline V lookup: CDR1 SEHNR, CDR2 FQNEAQ (reference sequence). The V gene lost 7 bases and the J gene lost 4 bases, with 13 bases spanning the gap.

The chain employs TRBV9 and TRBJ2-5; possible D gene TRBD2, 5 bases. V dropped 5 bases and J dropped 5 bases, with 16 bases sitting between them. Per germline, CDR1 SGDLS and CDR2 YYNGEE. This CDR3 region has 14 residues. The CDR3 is CASSDTRSGETQYF. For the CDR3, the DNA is TGTGCCAGCAGTGATACCCGATCGGGGGAGACCCAGTACTTC.

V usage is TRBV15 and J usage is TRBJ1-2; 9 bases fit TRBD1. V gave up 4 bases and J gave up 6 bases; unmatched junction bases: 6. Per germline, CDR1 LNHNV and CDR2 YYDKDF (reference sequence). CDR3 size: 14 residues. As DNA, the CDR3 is TGTGCCACCAGCATAGGGACAGGGTTCGATGGCTACACCTTC. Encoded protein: CATSIGTGFDGYTF.

CDR3 sequence (DNA): TGTGCCAGCAGCGTAGAGGCAGGGGCACCTAATGAAAAACTGTTTTTT. This encodes CASSVEAGAPNEKLFF. This chain joins TRBV9 and TRBJ1-4, with a possible D match to TRBD1 (6 bases). There are 16 residues in the CDR3. From germline, CDR1 is SGDLS and CDR2 YYNGEE. Trimming shortened V by 0 bases and J by 3 bases, and 12 bases separated the two germline ends. Full variable domain (outside the CDR3, taken from reference TRBV9 and TRBJ1-4): DSGVTQTPKHLITATGQRVTLRCSPRSGDLSVYWYQQSLDQGLQFLIQYYNGEERAKGNILERFSAQQFPDLHSELNLSSLELGDSALYFCASSVEAGAPNEKLFFGSGTQLSVL.

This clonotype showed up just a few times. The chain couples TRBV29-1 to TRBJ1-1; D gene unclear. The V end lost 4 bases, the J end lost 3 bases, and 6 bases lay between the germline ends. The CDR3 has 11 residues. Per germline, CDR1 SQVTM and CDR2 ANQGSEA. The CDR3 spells CSVGRDTEAFF. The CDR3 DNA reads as TGCAGCGTTGGTAGGGACACTGAAGCTTTCTTT.

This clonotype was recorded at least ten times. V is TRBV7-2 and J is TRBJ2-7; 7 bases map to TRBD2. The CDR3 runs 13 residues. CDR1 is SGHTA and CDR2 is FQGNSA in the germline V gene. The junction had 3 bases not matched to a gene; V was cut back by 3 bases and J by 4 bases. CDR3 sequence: CASSLTSLYEQYF. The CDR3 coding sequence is TGTGCCAGCAGCTTGACTAGCCTTTACGAGCAGTACTTC.